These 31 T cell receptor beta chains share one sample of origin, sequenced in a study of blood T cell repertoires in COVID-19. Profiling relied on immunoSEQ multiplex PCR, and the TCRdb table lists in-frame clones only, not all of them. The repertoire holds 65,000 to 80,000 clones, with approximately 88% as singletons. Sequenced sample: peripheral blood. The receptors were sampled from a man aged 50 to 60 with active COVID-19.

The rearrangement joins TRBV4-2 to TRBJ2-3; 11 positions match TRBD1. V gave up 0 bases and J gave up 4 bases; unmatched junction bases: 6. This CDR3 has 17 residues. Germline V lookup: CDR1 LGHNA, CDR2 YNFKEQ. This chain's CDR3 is CASSQDVGQGAADTQYF. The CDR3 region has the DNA TGTGCCAGCAGCCAAGATGTTGGACAGGGGGCTGCAGATACGCAGTATTTT.

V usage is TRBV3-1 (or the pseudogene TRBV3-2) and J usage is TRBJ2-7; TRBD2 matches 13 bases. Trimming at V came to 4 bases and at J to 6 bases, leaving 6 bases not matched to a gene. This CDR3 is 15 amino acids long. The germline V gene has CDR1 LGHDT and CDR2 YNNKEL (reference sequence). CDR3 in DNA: TGTGCCAGCAGCCCACTAGCGGGGGGGGCGACCGAGCAGTACTTC. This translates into CASSPLAGGATEQYF.

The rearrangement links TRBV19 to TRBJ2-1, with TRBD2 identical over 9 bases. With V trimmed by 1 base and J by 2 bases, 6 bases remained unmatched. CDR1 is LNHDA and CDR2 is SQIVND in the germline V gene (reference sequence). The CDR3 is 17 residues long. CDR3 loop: CASSIAGSGGPYNEQFF. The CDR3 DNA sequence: TGTGCCAGTAGTATAGCCGGAAGCGGGGGGCCCTACAATGAGCAGTTCTTC.

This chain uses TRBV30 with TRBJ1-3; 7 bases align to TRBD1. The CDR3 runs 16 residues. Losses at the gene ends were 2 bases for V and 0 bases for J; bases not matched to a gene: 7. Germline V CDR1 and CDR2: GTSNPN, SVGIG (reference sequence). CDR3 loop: CAWSLFGTVSGNTIYF. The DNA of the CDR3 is TGTGCCTGGAGTCTTTTTGGGACAGTCTCTGGAAACACCATATATTTT.

In nucleotides, the CDR3 is TGTGCCAGCAGTTCGCGGGACCGCGGGCCCCAGCATTTT. Translating it yields CASSSRDRGPQHF. The rearrangement joins TRBV6-2 or TRBV6-3 to TRBJ1-5, with D tentatively TRBD1 (5 bases). This CDR3 is built from 13 residues. V lost 4 bases, J lost 9 bases, and 13 bases lay in between. CDR1 is MNHEY, CDR2 SVGEGT, per germline.

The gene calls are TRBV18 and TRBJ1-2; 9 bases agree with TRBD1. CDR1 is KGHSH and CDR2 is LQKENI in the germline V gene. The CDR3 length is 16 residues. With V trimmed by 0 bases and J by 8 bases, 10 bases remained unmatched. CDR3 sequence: CASSPPAGQGFGGYTF. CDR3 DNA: TGTGCCAGCTCACCACCTGCGGGACAGGGTTTTGGGGGCTACACCTTC.

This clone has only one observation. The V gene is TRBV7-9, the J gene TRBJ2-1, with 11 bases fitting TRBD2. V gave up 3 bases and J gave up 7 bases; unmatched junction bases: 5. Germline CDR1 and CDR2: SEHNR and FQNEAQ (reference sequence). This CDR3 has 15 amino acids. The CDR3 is CASSFLAGGGNEQFF. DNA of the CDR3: TGTGCCAGCAGCTTCTTAGCGGGAGGGGGTAATGAGCAGTTCTTC.

The CDR3 spells CASSYERNTEAFF. CDR3 nucleotide sequence: TGTGCCAGCAGTTACGAGAGAAACACTGAAGCTTTCTTT. The chain employs TRBV6-5 and TRBJ1-1; D call uncertain. There are 13 residues in the CDR3. Germline CDR1 MNHEY, CDR2 SVGAGI. V gave up 2 bases and J gave up 2 bases, with 6 bases separating them.

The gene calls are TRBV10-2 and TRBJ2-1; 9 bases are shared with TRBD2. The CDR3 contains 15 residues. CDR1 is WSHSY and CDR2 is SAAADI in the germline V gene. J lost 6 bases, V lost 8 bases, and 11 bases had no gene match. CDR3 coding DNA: TGCGCCAGCTCCCCCTCAAGCGGGGGGATCAATGAGCAGTTCTTC. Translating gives CASSPSSGGINEQFF.

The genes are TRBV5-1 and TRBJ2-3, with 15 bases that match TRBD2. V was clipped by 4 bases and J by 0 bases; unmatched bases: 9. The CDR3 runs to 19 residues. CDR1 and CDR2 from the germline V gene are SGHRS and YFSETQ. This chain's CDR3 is CASSPRTSGGAGSTDTQYF. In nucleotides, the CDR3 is TGCGCCAGCAGCCCCAGGACTAGCGGGGGGGCCGGTAGCACAGATACGCAGTATTTT. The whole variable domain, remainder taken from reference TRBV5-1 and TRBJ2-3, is KAGVTQTPRYLIKTRGQQVTLSCSPISGHRSVSWYQQTPGQGLQFLFEYFSETQRNKGNFPGRFSGRQFSNSRSEMNVSTLELGDSALYLCASSPRTSGGAGSTDTQYFGPGTRLTVL.

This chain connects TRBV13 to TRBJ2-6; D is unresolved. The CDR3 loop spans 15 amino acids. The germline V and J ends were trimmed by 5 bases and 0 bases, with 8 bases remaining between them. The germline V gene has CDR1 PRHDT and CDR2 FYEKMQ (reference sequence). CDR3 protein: CASSLVSSGANVLTF. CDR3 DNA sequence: TGTGCCAGCAGCCTCGTGAGCTCTGGGGCCAACGTCCTGACTTTC.

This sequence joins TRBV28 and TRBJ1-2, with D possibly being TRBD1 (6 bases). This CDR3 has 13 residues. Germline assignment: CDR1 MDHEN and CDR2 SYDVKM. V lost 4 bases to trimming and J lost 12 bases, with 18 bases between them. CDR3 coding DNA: TGTGCCAGCAGTTCCCGGGACACCGATAATCACACCTTC. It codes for CASSSRDTDNHTF.

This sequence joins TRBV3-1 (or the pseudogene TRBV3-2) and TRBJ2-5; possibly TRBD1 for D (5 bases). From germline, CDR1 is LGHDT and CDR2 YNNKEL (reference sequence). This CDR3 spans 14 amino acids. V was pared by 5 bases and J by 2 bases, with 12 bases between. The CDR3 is CASSDAGPQETQYF. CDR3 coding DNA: TGTGCCAGCAGCGATGCAGGGCCGCAAGAGACCCAGTACTTC.

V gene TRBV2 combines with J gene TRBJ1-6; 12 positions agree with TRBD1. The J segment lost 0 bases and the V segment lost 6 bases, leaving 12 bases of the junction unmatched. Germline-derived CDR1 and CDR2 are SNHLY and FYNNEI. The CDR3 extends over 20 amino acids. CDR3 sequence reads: CASRTPWDRGPSSYNSPLHF. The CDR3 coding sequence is TGTGCCAGCAGAACCCCTTGGGACAGGGGGCCCAGCTCCTATAATTCACCCCTCCACTTT.

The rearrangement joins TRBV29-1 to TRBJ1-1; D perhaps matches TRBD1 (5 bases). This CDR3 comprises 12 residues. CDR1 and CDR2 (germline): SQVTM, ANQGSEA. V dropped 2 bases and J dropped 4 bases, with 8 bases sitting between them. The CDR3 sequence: CSVESTATEAFF. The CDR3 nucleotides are TGCAGCGTTGAATCGACAGCCACTGAAGCTTTCTTT.

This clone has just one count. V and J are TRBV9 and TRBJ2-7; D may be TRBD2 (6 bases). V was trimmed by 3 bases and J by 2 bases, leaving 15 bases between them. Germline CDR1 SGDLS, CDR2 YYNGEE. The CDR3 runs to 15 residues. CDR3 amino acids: CASSASGTPTYEQYF. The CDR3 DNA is TGTGCCAGCAGCGCCTCCGGGACTCCCACCTACGAGCAGTACTTC.

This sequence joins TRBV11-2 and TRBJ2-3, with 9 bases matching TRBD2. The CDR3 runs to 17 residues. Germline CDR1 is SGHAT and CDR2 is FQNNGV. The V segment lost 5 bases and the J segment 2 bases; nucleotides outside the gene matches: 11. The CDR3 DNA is TGTGCCAGCAGCCGCGGGGGAGCGGGGGGATACACAGATACGCAGTATTTT. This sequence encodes CASSRGGAGGYTDTQYF.

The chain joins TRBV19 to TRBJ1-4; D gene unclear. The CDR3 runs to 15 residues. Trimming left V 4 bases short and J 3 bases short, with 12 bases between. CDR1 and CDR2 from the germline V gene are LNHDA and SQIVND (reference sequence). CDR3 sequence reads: CASSKFGNANEKLFF. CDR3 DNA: TGTGCCAGTAGTAAGTTTGGCAATGCTAATGAAAAACTGTTTTTT.

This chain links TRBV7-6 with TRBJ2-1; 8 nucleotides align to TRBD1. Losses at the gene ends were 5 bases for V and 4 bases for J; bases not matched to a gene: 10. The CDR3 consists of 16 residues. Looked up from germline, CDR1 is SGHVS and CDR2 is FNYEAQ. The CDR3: CASSRAPDRVYNEQFF. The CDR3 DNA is TGTGCCAGCAGCAGGGCCCCGGACAGGGTGTACAATGAGCAGTTCTTC.

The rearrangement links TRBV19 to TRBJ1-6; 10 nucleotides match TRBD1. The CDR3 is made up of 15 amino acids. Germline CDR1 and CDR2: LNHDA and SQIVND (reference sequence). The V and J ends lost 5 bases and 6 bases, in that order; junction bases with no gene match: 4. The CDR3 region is CASSAGTGANSPLHF. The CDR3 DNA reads TGTGCCAGTAGTGCCGGGACAGGGGCTAATTCACCCCTCCACTTT.

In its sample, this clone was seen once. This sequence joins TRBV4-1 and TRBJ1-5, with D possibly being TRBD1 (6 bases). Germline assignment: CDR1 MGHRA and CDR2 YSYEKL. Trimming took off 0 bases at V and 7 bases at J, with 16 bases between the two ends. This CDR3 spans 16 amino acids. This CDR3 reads CASSQETMGHRQPQHF. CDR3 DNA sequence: TGCGCCAGCAGCCAAGAAACCATGGGACATCGGCAGCCCCAGCATTTT.

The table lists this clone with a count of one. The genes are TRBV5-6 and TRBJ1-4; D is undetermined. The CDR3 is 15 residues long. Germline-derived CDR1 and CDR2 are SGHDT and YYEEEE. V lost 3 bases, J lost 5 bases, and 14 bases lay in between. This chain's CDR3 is CASSSAGQGNEKLFF. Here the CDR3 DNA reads TGTGCCAGCAGCTCCGCGGGTCAAGGGAATGAAAAACTGTTTTTT.

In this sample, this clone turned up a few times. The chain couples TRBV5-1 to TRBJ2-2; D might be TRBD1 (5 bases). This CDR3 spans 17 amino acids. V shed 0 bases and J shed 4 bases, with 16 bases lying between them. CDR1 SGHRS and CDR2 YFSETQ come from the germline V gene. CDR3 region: CASSLEGSGWSTGELFF. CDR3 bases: TGCGCCAGCAGCTTGGAAGGTTCAGGGTGGAGCACCGGGGAGCTGTTTTTT.

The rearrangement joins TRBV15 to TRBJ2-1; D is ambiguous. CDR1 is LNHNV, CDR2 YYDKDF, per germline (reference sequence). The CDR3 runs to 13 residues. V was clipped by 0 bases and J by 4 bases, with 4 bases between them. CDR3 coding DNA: TGTGCCACCAGCAGAGACAGGTACAATGAGCAGTTCTTC. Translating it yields CATSRDRYNEQFF.

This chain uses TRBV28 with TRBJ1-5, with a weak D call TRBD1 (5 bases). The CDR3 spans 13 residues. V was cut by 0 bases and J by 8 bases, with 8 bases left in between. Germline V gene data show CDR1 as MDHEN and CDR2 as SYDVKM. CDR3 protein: CASSLWGGEPQHF. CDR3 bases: TGTGCCAGCAGTTTATGGGGGGGGGAGCCCCAGCATTTT.

The chain's CDR3 is CASSLDSGGPLHF. Written as DNA, the CDR3 is TGTGCCAGCAGTTTAGATTCCGGGGGACCCCTCCACTTT. The V gene is TRBV28, the J gene TRBJ1-6, with a weak D call TRBD1 (5 bases). The CDR3 consists of 13 residues. Per the germline V gene, CDR1 is MDHEN and CDR2 is SYDVKM. With 2 bases removed from V and 12 bases from J, the gap between germline ends came to 11 bases. Filled out from reference TRBV28 and TRBJ1-6, the complete variable domain reads DVKVTQSSRYLVKRTGEKVFLECVQDMDHENMFWYRQDPGLGLRLIYFSYDVKMKEKGDIPEGYSVSREKKERFSLILESASTNQTSMYLCASSLDSGGPLHFGNGTRLTVT.

The CDR3 sequence: CASSLEREGSEQYF. In nucleotides, the CDR3 is TGTGCCAGCAGCTTAGAACGGGAGGGATCCGAGCAGTACTTC. The chain carries TRBV7-2 and TRBJ2-7; 8 bases align to TRBD2. The germline V gene encodes CDR1 SGHTA and CDR2 FQGNSA. The V segment lost 1 base and the J segment 6 bases; nucleotides outside the gene matches: 5. This CDR3 is built from 14 residues.

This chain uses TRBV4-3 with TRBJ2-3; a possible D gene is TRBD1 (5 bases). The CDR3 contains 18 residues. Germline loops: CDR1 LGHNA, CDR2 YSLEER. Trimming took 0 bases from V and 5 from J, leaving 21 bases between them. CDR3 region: CASSQDMVGEQVGDTQYF. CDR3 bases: TGCGCCAGCAGCCAAGATATGGTTGGTGAACAGGTCGGAGATACGCAGTATTTT.

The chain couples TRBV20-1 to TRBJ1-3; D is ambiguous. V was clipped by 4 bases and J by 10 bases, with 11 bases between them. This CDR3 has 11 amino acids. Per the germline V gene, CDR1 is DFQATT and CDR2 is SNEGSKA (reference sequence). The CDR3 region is CSAIRGMTIYF. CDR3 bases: TGCAGTGCTATCCGGGGAATGACCATATATTTT.

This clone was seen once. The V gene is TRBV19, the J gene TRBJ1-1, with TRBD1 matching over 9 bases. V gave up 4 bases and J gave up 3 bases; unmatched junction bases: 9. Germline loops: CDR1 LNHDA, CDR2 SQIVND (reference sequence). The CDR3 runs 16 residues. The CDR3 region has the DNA TGTGCCAGTAGTACCTACGACAGGGGGACGGACACTGAAGCTTTCTTT. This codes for CASSTYDRGTDTEAFF. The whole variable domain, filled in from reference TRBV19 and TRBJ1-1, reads DGGITQSPKYLFRKEGQNVTLSCEQNLNHDAMYWYRQDPGQGLRLIYYSQIVNDFQKGDIAEGYSVSREKKESFPLTVTSAQKNPTAFYLCASSTYDRGTDTEAFFGQGTRLTVV.

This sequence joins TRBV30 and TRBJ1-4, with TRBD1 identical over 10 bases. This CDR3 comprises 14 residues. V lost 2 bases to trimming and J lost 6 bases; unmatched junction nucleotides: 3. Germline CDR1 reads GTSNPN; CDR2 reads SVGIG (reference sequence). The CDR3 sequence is CAWSPGQGYEKLFF. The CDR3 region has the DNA TGTGCCTGGAGTCCGGGACAGGGGTATGAAAAACTGTTTTTT.